These 10 T cell receptor beta chains originate from one sample sequenced in a study of PD-1 blockade in classical Hodgkin lymphoma. As for time point: cycle 4 day 1 (C4D1), after 5 to 7 weeks of nivolumab. Exposure to brentuximab vedotin varied, and each patient had relapsed following autologous stem cell transplantation. Clones were read by immunoSEQ multiplex PCR, and TCRdb kept only the in-frame ones, dropping some. Among about 94,000 clones listed, 85% to 95% were seen once. The sample was peripheral blood mononuclear cells (PBMCs), taken before the fourth cycle of nivolumab. These receptor sequences come from a human donor with classical Hodgkin lymphoma.

The rearrangement uses TRBV10-1 and TRBJ2-7; TRBD1 might be the D (6 bases). V shed 0 bases and J shed 6 bases, with 12 bases lying between them. This CDR3 spans 14 amino acids. From germline, CDR1 is WNHNN and CDR2 SYGVQD (reference sequence). CDR3: CASSESAKGVEQYF. DNA of the CDR3: TGCGCCAGCAGTGAGTCGGCTAAGGGGGTCGAGCAGTACTTC.

V gene TRBV18 combines with J gene TRBJ1-1; D gene ambiguous. Between the trimmed V and J ends, which lost 0 bases and 7 bases, there was a span of 12 bases. Germline assignment: CDR1 KGHSH and CDR2 LQKENI. The CDR3 is 14 amino acids. The CDR3 here is CASSPPSNSYEAFF. DNA of the CDR3: TGTGCCAGCTCACCACCGAGTAATTCCTATGAAGCTTTCTTT.

J is TRBJ1-4 and V is TRBV7-9; TRBD1 agrees at 7 bases. After removal of 4 bases from V and 6 bases from J, the junction contained 8 bases not matched to a gene. The CDR3 consists of 15 residues. Germline-derived CDR1 and CDR2 are SEHNR and FQNEAQ (reference sequence). The CDR3 sequence is CASSSKTGPHEKLFF. DNA for the CDR3: TGTGCCAGCAGCTCCAAGACAGGGCCCCATGAAAAACTGTTTTTT.

The rearrangement uses TRBV6-5 and TRBJ1-3; no firm D call. This CDR3 spans 15 amino acids. The V end was cut by 6 bases, the J end by 0 bases, with 12 bases between. Looked up from germline, CDR1 is MNHEY and CDR2 is SVGAGI. The CDR3 reads CASRDQILSGNTIYF. CDR3 in DNA: TGTGCCAGCAGGGATCAAATACTCTCTGGAAACACCATATATTTT.

The V call is TRBV14, the J call TRBJ2-3, with 7 bases lining up with TRBD2. The CDR3 loop spans 14 amino acids. The germline V gene encodes CDR1 SGHDN and CDR2 FVKESK. Losses at the gene ends were 9 bases for V and 0 bases for J; bases not matched to a gene: 6. The CDR3 nucleotides read TGTGCCAGTAAGCGGGGATCTAGCACAGATACGCAGTATTTT. Protein product: CASKRGSSTDTQYF.

The chain has TRBV19 and TRBJ2-5, with D perhaps being TRBD1 or TRBD2 (5 bases each). Looked up from germline, CDR1 is LNHDA and CDR2 is SQIVND (reference sequence). The V end lost 5 bases, the J end lost 5 bases, and 15 bases lay between the germline ends. The CDR3 is 14 amino acids. CDR3 bases: TGTGCCAGTAGTGGGACGATAGCCAAGGAGACCCAGTACTTC. It translates to CASSGTIAKETQYF.

The rearrangement joins TRBV4-1 to TRBJ2-5; D remains ambiguous. V gave up 3 bases and J gave up 2 bases, with 4 bases separating them. The CDR3 runs 12 residues. From germline, CDR1 is MGHRA and CDR2 YSYEKL. The CDR3 nucleotides are TGCGCCAGCAGCCAGTTACAAGAGACCCAGTACTTC. Its protein is CASSQLQETQYF.

This sequence joins TRBV27 and TRBJ1-2, with TRBD1 as a possible D gene (5 bases). V was pared by 3 bases and J by 2 bases, with 10 bases between. The CDR3 runs 14 residues. Looked up from germline, CDR1 is MNHEY and CDR2 is SMNVEV (reference sequence). The CDR3 spells CASSFVGANYGYTF. The CDR3 nucleotides are TGTGCCAGCAGTTTCGTTGGGGCAAACTATGGCTACACCTTC.

This clone was detected only once. The gene calls are TRBV30 and TRBJ1-3; 8 nucleotides agree with TRBD1. In germline, CDR1 is GTSNPN, CDR2 SVGIG (reference sequence). CDR3 size: 15 residues. V was pared by 5 bases and J by 3 bases, with 9 bases of the junction left unmatched. The CDR3 DNA sequence: TGTGCCTGGGACCGAGGGGGGACAGGTGGAAACACCATATATTTT. It is translated as CAWDRGGTGGNTIYF.

The rearrangement uses TRBV5-1 and TRBJ2-3; D may be TRBD2 (5 bases). The germline V gene has CDR1 SGHRS and CDR2 YFSETQ. The CDR3 has 16 residues. The V gene lost 0 bases and the J gene lost 6 bases, with 17 bases spanning the gap. The chain's CDR3 is CASSLDGLAGADTQYF. CDR3 coding DNA: TGCGCCAGCAGCTTGGACGGACTTGCCGGTGCCGATACGCAGTATTTT.